This T cell receptor (beta chain) originates from a study of blood T cell repertoires in COVID-19. This CDR3 is 18 amino acids long. Data came from immunoSEQ multiplex PCR; TCRdb stores just in-frame clones and leaves some out. Among some 100,000 clones listed, under 90% were seen once. This receptor was obtained from a human donor in a cohort sampled during active COVID-19. J is TRBJ2-3 and V is TRBV21-1; the table's D call TRBD2 went unverified against the DNA. TRBV21-1 is a known pseudogene. The sample taken for sequencing was peripheral blood. CDR3 nucleotides: TGTGCCAGCAGCAAAGCAAGGGGTACTAGCGGGGCCACAGATACGCAGTATTTT. Translated, it gives CASSKARGTSGATDTQYF.